This is a list of T cell receptor beta chains from one sample in a study of shared clonotypes between healthy human individuals. The data were produced by immunoSEQ multiplex PCR, yet TCRdb's version contains in-frame clones alone and is incomplete. The sample consists of some 2,500,000 clones, 93% of them appearing once. Input material: naive CD4+ T cells from PBMCs. Receptor source: a man aged 18 to 30 in good health. Some clones in this sample may be carry-over from other donors' samples. Each CDR3 is given with its conserved first and last residue. D genes are given only for firm matches. Part of the rows lack a size; the others show once, few, many or a class for expanded clones.

j_call | d_call | clone_size | v_call | cdr3_nt | cdr3_aa
TRBJ1-1 | TRBD1 | NA | TRBV6-5 | TGTGCCAGCAGTTCCCGGGACAGGCTGAACACTGAAGCTTTCTTT | CASSSRDRLNTEAFF
TRBJ2-1 | NA | NA | TRBV11-3 | TGTGCCAGCAGCGCCTGGCGCAGCAAGAATGAGCAGTTCTTC | CASSAWRSKNEQFF
TRBJ1-2 | NA | NA | TRBV14 | TGTGCCAGCAGCCCGACAGGCTATGGCTACACCTTC | CASSPTGYGYTF
TRBJ2-7 | TRBD2 | NA | TRBV6-1 | TGTGCCAGCAGTACAATCGGGACGGGGGGTTACGAGCAGTACTTC | CASSTIGTGGYEQYF
TRBJ2-3 | TRBD2 | NA | TRBV7-9 | TGTGCCAGCAGCTTAGGAGCGGGAGGCACAGATACGCAGTATTTT | CASSLGAGGTDTQYF
TRBJ1-2 | NA | NA | TRBV7-2 | TGTGCCAGCAACCAGGGACCGATATATGGCTACACCTTC | CASNQGPIYGYTF
TRBJ2-2 | NA | NA | TRBV6-1 | TGTGCCAGCAGGACAGCGCAGTTCACCGGGGAGCTGTTTTTT | CASRTAQFTGELFF
TRBJ2-1 | NA | NA | TRBV4-3 | TGCGCCAGCAGCCAAGATGGGGACTCAGCATACAATGAGCAGTTCTTC | CASSQDGDSAYNEQFF
TRBJ2-3 | NA | once | TRBV14 | TGTGCCAGCAGCCAGCAGGGGCCCCGCGGAGATACGCAGTATTTT | CASSQQGPRGDTQYF
TRBJ1-4 | NA | NA | TRBV5-1 | TGCGCCAGCAGCCAGGTCTTGAGTGGGGACTTGAATGAAAAACTGTTTTTT | CASSQVLSGDLNEKLFF
TRBJ2-7 | NA | NA | TRBV7-9 | TGTGCCAGCAGCCCCAGGGCCCGGACCTCCTACGAGCAGTACTTC | CASSPRARTSYEQYF
TRBJ2-7 | TRBD1 | NA | TRBV7-9 | TGTGCCAGCAGCTTAGTCTGGACAGGTACCTACGAGCAGTACTTC | CASSLVWTGTYEQYF
TRBJ1-4 | NA | NA | TRBV6-1 | TGTGCCAGCAGTGAAAGTCCCCGGGTTGCAACTAATGAAAAACTGTTTTTT | CASSESPRVATNEKLFF
TRBJ2-7 | TRBD1 | NA | TRBV18 | TGTGCCAGCTCACCCTGGACAGGGGCTGCTGACGAGCAGTACTTC | CASSPWTGAADEQYF
TRBJ1-2 | TRBD1 | NA | TRBV15 | TGTGCCACCAGCAGAGTCCGGACAGGGAACTATGGCTACACCTTC | CATSRVRTGNYGYTF